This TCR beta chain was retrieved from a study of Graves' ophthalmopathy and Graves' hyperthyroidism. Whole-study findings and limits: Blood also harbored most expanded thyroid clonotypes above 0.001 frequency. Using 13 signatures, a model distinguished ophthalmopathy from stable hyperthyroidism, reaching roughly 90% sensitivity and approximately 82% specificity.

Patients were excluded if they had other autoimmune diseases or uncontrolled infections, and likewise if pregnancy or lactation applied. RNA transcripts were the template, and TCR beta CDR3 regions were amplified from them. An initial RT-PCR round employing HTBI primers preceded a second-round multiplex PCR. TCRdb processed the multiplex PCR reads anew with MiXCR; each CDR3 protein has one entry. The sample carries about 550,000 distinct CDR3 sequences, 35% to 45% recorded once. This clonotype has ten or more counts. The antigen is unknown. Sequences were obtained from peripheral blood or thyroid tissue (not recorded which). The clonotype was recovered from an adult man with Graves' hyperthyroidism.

The CDR3 DNA follows: TGTGCCAGCAGCCCAGCCTTGGGCACTCCGGACCAAGAGACCCAGTACTTC. Its translation is CASSPALGTPDQETQYF. The chain employs TRBV11-2 and TRBJ2-5; D is uncertain. V was shortened by 5 bases and J by 0 bases, with 19 bases between the two germline ends. Germline lookup yields CDR1 SGHAT and CDR2 FQNNGV. The CDR3 consists of 17 residues.